Here is one T cell receptor (beta chain) with its context. The specificity of this receptor is unknown. No much larger clone exists at a distance of one base, and base qualities are not known. Reading the label with the study, this specimen's time point is: 20-29 weeks after completion of therapy. Patients were solid-organ transplant recipients with drug-resistant/recurrent cytomegalovirus. Around 10 people from the trial were chosen for repertoire analysis because post-therapy peripheral blood mononuclear cells were available from them. Viable CD3+CD8+CD4- lymphocytes were sorted from PBMCs on a BD FACSAria III. The Qiagen DNeasy Kit was used to extract genomic DNA from the sorted cells. This sample is drawn from a study of T cell therapy after organ transplantation (dated by TCRdb to between 2017 and 2020). A note on the overall study: Autologous CMV-specific T cells, expanded in vitro for about 2 weeks with a peptide pool of 30 HLA class I and II CMV epitopes, were used as therapy products. Each patient got up to 6 T cell doses, given every 2 weeks, and was then monitored for roughly 30 weeks after finishing therapy. Of the roughly 10 patients, eight were classified as clinical responders and two were classified as nonresponders. The median number of CMV-specific T cells given to patients was 1.92 x 10^8, delivered over 2 to 6 intravenous infusions. Long-term post-therapy blood samples were collected 20 to 29 weeks after completion of therapy. This study was a follow-up analysis of the TRBV repertoire from an open-label phase I trial that tested autologous CMV-specific adoptive T cell therapy in people who had received solid-organ transplants. Of the roughly ten patients, only 8 had long-term post-therapy samples available.

The trim is 5 bases for V and 3 bases for J, with a gap of 11 bases between the germline ends. The CDR3 runs 15 amino acids, cysteine and phenylalanine included. CDR3 DNA is the only sequence kept; it has 45 bases, read in frame from the first base. CDR1 MDHEN and CDR2 SYDVKM were looked up in the germline V gene. TRB CDR3 regions were amplified from genomic DNA with the immunoSEQ two-step, bias-controlled multiplex PCR assay. Sequencing of CDR3 libraries was carried out on an Illumina NextSeq 500. On the study's bioinformatics: Initial alignment and bioinformatics, including bias normalization against synthetic CDR3 analogs, were performed with the immunoSEQ Analyzer platform. V, D and J gene annotation followed the IMGT database definitions. For further TRBV analyses, VDJtools version 1.1.10 and the R package tcR version 2.2.1.11 were used with default settings. GLIPH analysis was performed with version 1.0 using default settings. For CDR3 sequences with at least 5 reads, significant changes in clonotype frequency were assessed with a 2-sided binomial test and Benjamini-Hochberg correction (alpha = 0.01). The source is immuneACCESS, and TCRdb retained only in-frame sequences with V and J called. Part of the clones is not carried over; for the studies checked, unresolved V genes explain less than half of this, and the remainder is unexplained. Clonal size and the V and J genes are those of that table, whereas D and trimming came from the DNA. This sample is represented by thousands of clones; around 70% of them were singletons. The ten largest clones add up to about 28% of the sample.

Summary of the overall study and its limitations: Few detected expansions in nonresponders may reflect reduced sample coverage from poor CD8+ T cell yield. The small cohort prevented assessing confounders such as concurrent antirejection and antiviral medications. Marked pretherapy clonal expansions with minimal repertoire change after therapy were observed in nonresponders. Reconstitution after therapy appeared to involve both transferred clonotypes and endogenous clonotypes that were not detected in the therapy products. The fold change in CD8 clonality after therapy was inversely correlated with pretherapy clonality, which suggests that less biased repertoires were more open to remodeling.

This specimen was CD8+ T cells from blood, taken after autologous CMV-specific T cell therapy. This chain is built from TRBV28 and TRBJ2-6; a tentative D match to TRBD2 spans 5 bases. The TCR originated in a human patient who had received a solid organ transplant and had CMV disease. After a transplant, some T cells may have been passed on by the graft donor. The CDR3 in this case is CASSTRADGANVLTF. The DNA sequence follows: TGTGCCAGCAGTACTAGGGCGGATGGGGCCAACGTCCTGACTTTC.